Listed here are 26 T cell receptor beta chains from one sample, sequenced in a study of blood T cell repertoires in COVID-19 (TCRdb year 2020). The method was the immunoSEQ multiplex PCR assay. TCRdb took over this immuneACCESS table, retaining in-frame rearrangements with V and J assigned. Such tables are incomplete; in checked studies, under half of the missing clones stem from an unresolved V gene, and the remainder is unexplained. In all, the sample holds 200,000 to 250,000 clones, and 84% of those were seen once. About 5.1% of the sample comes from the top ten. Specimen: peripheral blood. These receptors all come from a woman aged 60 to 75 who had recovered from COVID-19.

This chain connects TRBV18 to TRBJ2-1, with D possibly matching TRBD2 (7 bases). CDR1 KGHSH and CDR2 LQKENI come from the germline V gene. CDR3 length: 15 residues. Trimming took 2 bases from V and 5 from J, leaving 13 bases between them. The CDR3 reads CASSPGGALNNEQFF. The CDR3 nucleotides are TGTGCCAGCTCACCAGGGGGGGCTTTGAACAATGAGCAGTTCTTC.

This chain links TRBV4-1 with TRBJ1-1, with 11 bases identical to TRBD1. Losses at the gene ends were 4 bases for V and 4 bases for J; bases not matched to a gene: 2. The CDR3 runs 14 residues. Germline loops: CDR1 MGHRA, CDR2 YSYEKL. CDR3 coding DNA: TGCGCCAGCAGCCGGGGGACAGGGGGCACTGAAGCTTTCTTT. It encodes CASSRGTGGTEAFF.

This chain connects TRBV6-5 to TRBJ2-7; D not certain. With 2 bases removed from V and 3 bases from J, the gap between germline ends came to 11 bases. The germline CDR1 and CDR2 sequences are MNHEY and SVGAGI. This CDR3 has 14 amino acids. The CDR3 nucleotides read TGTGCCAGCAGTTACAAGAGAGAGAGCTACGAGCAGTACTTC. This codes for CASSYKRESYEQYF.

This sequence joins TRBV6-2 or TRBV6-3 and TRBJ2-5; 7 nucleotides align to TRBD1. This CDR3 has 15 residues. J gave up 1 base and V 6 bases, and 8 bases lay outside the gene matches. Germline V CDR1 and CDR2: MNHEY, SVGEGT. The CDR3 sequence: CASSPLRDSQETQYF. The CDR3 DNA reads as TGTGCCAGCAGCCCGCTCCGGGACAGCCAAGAGACCCAGTACTTC.

The chain has TRBV18 and TRBJ2-5, with 9 bases that match TRBD1. V shed 4 bases and J 4 bases; nucleotides not matched to a gene: 7. The CDR3 runs 15 residues. Germline CDR1 reads KGHSH; CDR2 reads LQKENI. CDR3 in DNA: TGTGCCAGCTCACTTAATCCGGGACAGGGAGAGACCCAGTACTTC. Translated, it gives CASSLNPGQGETQYF. The complete variable domain, with remaining parts taken from reference TRBV18 and TRBJ2-5, reads NAGVMQNPRHLVRRRGQEARLRCSPMKGHSHVYWYRQLPEEGLKFMVYLQKENIIDESGMPKERFSAEFPKEGPSILRIQQVVRGDSAAYFCASSLNPGQGETQYFGPGTRLLVL.

This sequence joins TRBV18 and TRBJ2-7; maybe TRBD1 (5 bases). Trimming left V 2 bases short and J 1 base short, with 9 bases between. The germline gives CDR1 KGHSH, CDR2 LQKENI. This CDR3 comprises 14 residues. The CDR3 DNA reads as TGTGCCAGCTCACCAAGCGCAGGGTCCTACGAGCAGTACTTC. As protein: CASSPSAGSYEQYF.

J is TRBJ1-2 and V is TRBV5-1, with 8 bases aligning to TRBD1. V dropped 5 bases and J dropped 8; count of bases not matched to a gene: 5. The CDR3 totals 12 residues. Germline lookup yields CDR1 SGHRS and CDR2 YFSETQ. CDR3 region: CASSRDRQGYTF. CDR3 DNA sequence: TGCGCCAGCAGTAGGGACAGGCAAGGCTACACCTTC.

This rearrangement joins TRBV5-3 to TRBJ2-6, with 7 bases that match TRBD1. TRBV5-3 counts as an open reading frame of uncertain function. Losses at the gene ends were 7 bases for V and 0 bases for J; bases not matched to a gene: 7. The CDR3 length is 16 residues. The CDR3 DNA follows: TGTGCCAGAGTGGGACAGCAGATCTCTGGGGCCAACGTCCTGACTTTC. It encodes CARVGQQISGANVLTF.

The gene calls are TRBV27 and TRBJ1-2; possible D gene TRBD1, 6 bases. Germline loops: CDR1 MNHEY, CDR2 SMNVEV (reference sequence). The CDR3 runs to 15 residues. V was shortened by 8 bases and J by 5 bases, with 21 bases between the two germline ends. The CDR3 DNA reads TGTGCCAGCGGGACGGGGGGCATGAGGCTTTATGGCTACACCTTC. Protein: CASGTGGMRLYGYTF.

The chain has TRBV30 and TRBJ2-1, with 10 bases matching TRBD2. Germline V gene sequence: CDR1 GTSNPN, CDR2 SVGIG (reference sequence). The CDR3 runs 14 residues. The V gene end was trimmed by 2 bases and the J gene end by 7 bases; junction bases not matched to a gene: 5. CDR3 bases: TGTGCCTGGAGTAGGCTAGCGGGGGTTAATGAGCAGTTCTTC. Protein: CAWSRLAGVNEQFF.

The chain carries TRBV6-6 and TRBJ1-5; possibly TRBD1 for D (6 bases). CDR3 length: 13 residues. Trimming removed 10 bases from V and 7 bases from J, with 17 bases in between. Germline CDR1 is MNHNY and CDR2 is SVGAGI (reference sequence). Here the CDR3 reads CATYEQGRQPQHF. CDR3 bases: TGTGCCACCTACGAACAGGGAAGACAGCCCCAGCATTTT.

The CDR3 region has the DNA TGTGCCAGTAGATTGGGACAAACTTATGGCTACACCTTC. It yields the protein CASRLGQTYGYTF. This chain connects TRBV19 to TRBJ1-2, with a possible D match to TRBD1 (6 bases). V lost 6 bases and J 5 bases, leaving 13 bases between the germline ends. The CDR3 sequence is 13 residues long. The germline CDR1 and CDR2 sequences are LNHDA and SQIVND (reference sequence).

The V call is TRBV7-9, the J call TRBJ2-2; 12 nucleotides align to TRBD2. The CDR3 runs to 18 residues. V gave up 5 bases and J gave up 3 bases; unmatched junction bases: 10. CDR1 is SEHNR and CDR2 is FQNEAQ in the germline V gene (reference sequence). For the CDR3, the DNA is TGTGCCAGCAGCCATCGCGGACTAGCGGGGTTGGACACCGGGGAGCTGTTTTTT. Encoded protein: CASSHRGLAGLDTGELFF.

The chain links TRBV15 to TRBJ1-4; TRBD1 matches 7 bases. With 3 bases clipped from V and 8 bases from J, the junction kept 6 bases outside the gene matches. This CDR3 has 14 amino acids. CDR1 LNHNV and CDR2 YYDKDF come from the germline V gene (reference sequence). The CDR3 protein is CATSSRDSWEKLFF. The CDR3 DNA reads as TGTGCCACCAGCAGTAGGGACAGTTGGGAAAAACTGTTTTTT.

V usage is TRBV19 and J usage is TRBJ2-5; TRBD1 is a possible D gene (6 bases). The V gene lost 3 bases and the J gene lost 1 base, with 15 bases spanning the gap. Germline V gives CDR1 LNHDA, CDR2 SQIVND (reference sequence). The CDR3 is made up of 16 amino acids. CDR3 nucleotides: TGTGCCAGTAGTATGAGAGGGGGAGATCTCCAAGAGACCCAGTACTTC. Protein: CASSMRGGDLQETQYF.

The V gene is TRBV5-4, the J gene TRBJ2-3, with D possibly TRBD2 on 7 matching bases. CDR3 length equals 14 residues. CDR1 is SGHNT and CDR2 is YYREEE in the germline V gene (reference sequence). V was shortened by 1 base and J by 5 bases, with 11 bases between the two germline ends. DNA for the CDR3: TGTGCCAGCAGCTTGCGGGGGGCTCGAGATACGCAGTATTTT. Amino acids: CASSLRGARDTQYF.

J is TRBJ2-1 and V is TRBV6-5, with a tentative D call TRBD2 (7 bases). Per germline, CDR1 MNHEY and CDR2 SVGAGI. V was trimmed by 2 bases and J by 1 base, leaving 9 bases between them. CDR3 size: 15 residues. The chain's CDR3 is CASSYGGASYNEQFF. The CDR3 region has the DNA TGTGCCAGCAGTTACGGGGGGGCGTCCTACAATGAGCAGTTCTTC.

The rearrangement uses TRBV9 and TRBJ1-6, with a weak D call TRBD1 (6 bases). V lost 0 bases, J lost 10 bases, and 11 bases lay in between. This CDR3 is 14 amino acids long. In germline, CDR1 is SGDLS, CDR2 YYNGEE. The CDR3 DNA follows: TGTGCCAGCAGCGTAGACAGGGTTGGGTCACCCCTCCACTTT. It codes for CASSVDRVGSPLHF.

This sequence joins TRBV7-2 and TRBJ1-3; D perhaps matches TRBD1 (5 bases). The germline V and J ends were trimmed by 1 base and 7 bases, with 14 bases remaining between them. This CDR3 contains 15 residues. Germline V CDR1 and CDR2: SGHTA, FQGNSA. The chain's CDR3 is CASSLGAGKGNTIYF. CDR3 DNA: TGTGCCAGCAGCTTAGGGGCAGGGAAGGGCAACACCATATATTTT.

About this clone itself: A far larger clone is just one base off, so this is likely a read error. The chain carries TRBV6-7 and TRBJ2-1; TRBD2 aligns across 13 bases. TRBV6-7 is an open reading frame whose function is uncertain. With 5 bases clipped from V and 6 bases from J, the junction kept 4 bases outside the gene matches. This CDR3 has 15 residues. The CDR3 bases are TGTGCCAGCAGTAACACTAGCGGGGGGGCCAATGAGCAGTTCTTC. As protein: CASSNTSGGANEQFF.

The chain combines TRBV7-6 with TRBJ1-2; D perhaps matches TRBD1 (5 bases). CDR3 length: 15 residues. V dropped 1 base and J dropped 3 bases, with 12 bases sitting between them. Germline loops: CDR1 SGHVS, CDR2 FNYEAQ. This CDR3 reads CASSLGVGADYGYTF. CDR3 DNA sequence: TGTGCCAGCAGCTTAGGGGTAGGGGCCGACTATGGCTACACCTTC.

V and J are TRBV4-1 and TRBJ2-1; 9 nucleotides agree with TRBD2. This CDR3 has 16 residues. The V gene's germline CDR1 is MGHRA and CDR2 YSYEKL. Trimming took 3 bases from V and 3 from J; bases not matched to a gene: 6. This CDR3 reads CASSHPGTSRYNEQFF. DNA of the CDR3: TGCGCCAGCAGCCATCCCGGGACTAGCCGCTACAATGAGCAGTTCTTC.

V is TRBV6-5 and J is TRBJ2-2; no firm D call. The CDR3 is made up of 14 amino acids. CDR1 is MNHEY, CDR2 SVGAGI, per germline. Trimming left V 2 bases short and J 1 base short, with 5 bases between. CDR3 nucleotide sequence: TGTGCCAGCAGTTACGCGAAGAACACCGGGGAGCTGTTTTTT. Amino acids: CASSYAKNTGELFF.

The table lists this clone with a few counts. The chain uses TRBV19 and TRBJ1-3; D is uncertain. In germline, CDR1 is LNHDA, CDR2 SQIVND (reference sequence). The CDR3 contains 14 residues. Trimming pared 3 bases from V and 0 bases from J, leaving 6 bases between. The CDR3 sequence is CASSILYSGNTIYF. The CDR3 DNA sequence: TGTGCCAGTAGTATTCTGTACTCTGGAAACACCATATATTTT. Full variable domain (missing parts from reference TRBV19 and TRBJ1-3): DGGITQSPKYLFRKEGQNVTLSCEQNLNHDAMYWYRQDPGQGLRLIYYSQIVNDFQKGDIAEGYSVSREKKESFPLTVTSAQKNPTAFYLCASSILYSGNTIYFGEGSWLTVV.

The count of this clone is one. This chain links TRBV19 with TRBJ2-3; maybe TRBD2 (7 bases). CDR1 is LNHDA and CDR2 is SQIVND in the germline V gene (reference sequence). The ends were cut back, 3 bases at V and 2 bases at J, with 12 bases in the middle. This CDR3 has 15 residues. The CDR3 coding sequence is TGTGCCAGTAGTATGGGAGGGGGTTTCACAGATACGCAGTATTTT. This gives the protein CASSMGGGFTDTQYF.

The gene calls are TRBV5-1 and TRBJ2-7; 10 nucleotides line up with TRBD1. Germline V gene sequence: CDR1 SGHRS, CDR2 YFSETQ. V was pared by 3 bases and J by 7 bases, with 10 bases of the junction left unmatched. CDR3 length: 15 residues. CDR3 nucleotides: TGCGCCAGCAGCTCGCTTATACGGACAGGGGGAGAGCAGTACTTC. Protein sequence: CASSSLIRTGGEQYF. Full variable domain (outside the CDR3, taken from reference TRBV5-1 and TRBJ2-7): KAGVTQTPRYLIKTRGQQVTLSCSPISGHRSVSWYQQTPGQGLQFLFEYFSETQRNKGNFPGRFSGRQFSNSRSEMNVSTLELGDSALYLCASSSLIRTGGEQYFGPGTRLTVT.